This T cell receptor (beta chain) derives from a study of long-term antiretroviral therapy in people with HIV. Broader study findings: Dating from the mid-2000s to the late 2010s, the blood was possibly obtained under older ART regimens.

Details on this clone: Its antigen is unidentified.

Researchers report immunoSEQ v3.0 was run at survey level. Data came from immunoSEQ multiplex PCR; TCRdb stores just in-frame clones and leaves some out. The sample consists of under 25,000 clones, 86% of them appearing once. CDR3 length: 13 residues. CDR1 and CDR2 (germline): MNHEY, SVGAGI. V was pared by 6 bases and J by 7 bases, with 10 bases between. This sequence joins TRBV6-5 and TRBJ1-6; D is ambiguous. Specimen: unsorted PBMCs, collected 0.5 years after starting antiretroviral therapy. The sequence came from a man aged 40-49 years with HIV. The CDR3 loop reads CASSRLRNSPLHF. The CDR3 bases are TGTGCCAGCAGCCGCCTGAGAAATTCACCCCTCCACTTT.